This TCR beta chain appears in the sequencing data of a study of blood T cell repertoires in COVID-19. Turning to the study itself: Spain, Italy and the United States supplied samples that represented acute and convalescent COVID-19.

Data came from immunoSEQ multiplex PCR; TCRdb stores just in-frame clones and leaves some out. The sample has roughly 200,000 clones; more than 85% are singletons. Patients from Seattle were sampled longitudinally, starting during active infection. This CDR3 is 18 amino acids long. Germline-derived CDR1 and CDR2 are GTSNPN and SVGIG (reference sequence). Germline trimming cut 0 bases from V and 0 bases from J; bases unmatched to any gene: 11. The sequence derives from a woman in her fifties or sixties with COVID-19, enrolled during active disease. Sequenced sample: peripheral blood. The chain employs TRBV30 and TRBJ1-2; 9 bases match TRBD1. The CDR3 region is CAWSVPIRDRDSNYGYTF. DNA for the CDR3: TGTGCCTGGAGTGTACCCATCCGGGACAGGGACTCTAACTATGGCTACACCTTC.